This entry concerns a single T cell receptor (beta chain). The target antigen is unknown. Germline-derived CDR1 and CDR2 are SNHLY and FYNNEI. There are 14 residues in the CDR3. Unmatched junction bases numbered 6, after V lost 4 bases and J lost 6 bases. The data originate from a study of OX40 agonist ivuxolimab in advanced cancers. Study-wide background: Males comprised approximately 84% of the group, whose mean age was 60 years (range roughly 20 to 90).

Study-level points and caveats: CD4+ T cells averaged fewer expanded clones than CD8+ T cells.

Assay used: immunoSEQ multiplex PCR; TCRdb lists only in-frame clones, some missing. The table includes around 70,000 clones, roughly 78% detected once. The clonotype was recovered from an adult with an advanced solid tumor such as melanoma, head and neck, liver or kidney cancer. The chain combines TRBV2 with TRBJ2-7; 10 bases are shared with TRBD1. The input for sequencing was CD4+ or CD8+ T cells sorted from blood, taken in a trial of the OX40 agonist ivuxolimab. The CDR3 loop is CASSAQTGGSEQYF. The CDR3 nucleotides are TGTGCCAGCAGTGCGCAGACAGGGGGCTCCGAGCAGTACTTC.